This paragraph reports one T cell receptor (beta chain). V trimming: 3 bases; J trimming: 4 bases; junction bases outside the gene matches: 3. The CDR3 spans 14 residues. Per germline, CDR1 KGHSH and CDR2 LQKENI. The data were taken from a study of blood T cell repertoires in COVID-19. Using immunoSEQ multiplex PCR, the repertoire was profiled, and TCRdb retains in-frame clones only, with some absent. The repertoire holds about 300,000 clones, with about 91% as singletons. It was during active infection that Seattle patients were enrolled and then longitudinally followed. Sequenced: peripheral blood. The source is a young woman with COVID-19, enrolled during active disease. The chain is built from TRBV18 and TRBJ1-1; 9 bases are a match to TRBD1. In nucleotides, the CDR3 is TGTGCCAGCTCACCTCGACAGGGGGGCACTGAAGCTTTCTTT. Its translation is CASSPRQGGTEAFF.